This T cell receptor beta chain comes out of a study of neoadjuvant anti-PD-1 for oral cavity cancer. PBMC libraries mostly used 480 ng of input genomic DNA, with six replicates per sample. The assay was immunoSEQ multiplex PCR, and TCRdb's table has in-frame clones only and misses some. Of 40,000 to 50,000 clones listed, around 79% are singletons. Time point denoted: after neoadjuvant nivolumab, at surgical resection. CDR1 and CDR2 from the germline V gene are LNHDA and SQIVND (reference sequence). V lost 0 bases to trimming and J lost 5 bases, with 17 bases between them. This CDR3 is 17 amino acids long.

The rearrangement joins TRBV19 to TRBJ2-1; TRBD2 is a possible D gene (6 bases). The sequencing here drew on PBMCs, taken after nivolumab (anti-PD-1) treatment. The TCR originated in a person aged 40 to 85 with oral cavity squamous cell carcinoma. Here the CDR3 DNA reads TGTGCCAGTAGTATAGAGGGGGGTGTGAAAGTTAACAATGAGCAGTTCTTC. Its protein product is CASSIEGGVKVNNEQFF. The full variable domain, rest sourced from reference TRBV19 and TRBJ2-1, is DGGITQSPKYLFRKEGQNVTLSCEQNLNHDAMYWYRQDPGQGLRLIYYSQIVNDFQKGDIAEGYSVSREKKESFPLTVTSAQKNPTAFYLCASSIEGGVKVNNEQFFGPGTRLTVL.